The sequence of this TCR beta chain was determined in a study of cytomegalovirus exposure and HLA in healthy donors. The V gene's germline CDR1 is SGHRS and CDR2 YFSETQ. The V gene end was trimmed by 0 bases and the J gene end by 5 bases; junction bases not matched to a gene: 1. CDR3 length: 14 amino acids. Whole-study results and caveats: An analysis that came later showed most CMV-associated TCR beta chains appearing HLA-restricted.

This clone was detected only a few times. The antigen remains unidentified. PCR primers comprised 60 Vbeta and 13 Jbeta primers. Here immunoSEQ multiplex PCR was the method, and the copy in TCRdb shows in-frame clones only, minus some. Altogether 110,000 or so clones are present, less than 80% being singletons, with the ten largest covering 4.2%. The origin of this receptor is a woman in her thirties or forties in good health and CMV-seropositive. The V and J genes are TRBV5-1 and TRBJ2-2; TRBD1 matches at 7 bases. Sequencing was performed on PBMCs. The CDR3 loop is CASSLARGTGELFF. DNA of the CDR3: TGCGCCAGCAGCTTGGCCAGGGGGACCGGGGAGCTGTTTTTT.